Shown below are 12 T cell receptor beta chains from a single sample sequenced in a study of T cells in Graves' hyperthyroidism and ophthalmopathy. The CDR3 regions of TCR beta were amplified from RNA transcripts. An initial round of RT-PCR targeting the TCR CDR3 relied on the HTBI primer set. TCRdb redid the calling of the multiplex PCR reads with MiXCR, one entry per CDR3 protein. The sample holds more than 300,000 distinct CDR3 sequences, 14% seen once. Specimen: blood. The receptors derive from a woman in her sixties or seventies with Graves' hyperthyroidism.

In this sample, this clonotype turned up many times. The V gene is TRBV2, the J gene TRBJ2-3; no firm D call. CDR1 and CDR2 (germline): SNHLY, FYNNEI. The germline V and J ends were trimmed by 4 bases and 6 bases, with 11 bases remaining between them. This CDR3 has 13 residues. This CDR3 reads CASSVFRPDTQYF. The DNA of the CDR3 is TGTGCCAGCAGTGTATTTAGGCCGGATACGCAGTATTTT.

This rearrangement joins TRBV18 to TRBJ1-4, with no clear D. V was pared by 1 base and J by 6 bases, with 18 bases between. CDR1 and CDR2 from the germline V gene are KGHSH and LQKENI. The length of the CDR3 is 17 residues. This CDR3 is CASSPLMLGSWDEKLFF. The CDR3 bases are TGTGCCAGCTCACCACTTATGCTGGGCTCTTGGGATGAAAAACTGTTTTTT.

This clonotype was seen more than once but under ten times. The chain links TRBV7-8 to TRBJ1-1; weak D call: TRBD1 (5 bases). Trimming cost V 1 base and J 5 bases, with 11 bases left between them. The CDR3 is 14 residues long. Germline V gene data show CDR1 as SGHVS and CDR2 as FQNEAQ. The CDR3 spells CASSLGGGATEAFF. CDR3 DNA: TGTGCCAGCAGCTTAGGTGGAGGGGCTACTGAAGCTTTCTTT.

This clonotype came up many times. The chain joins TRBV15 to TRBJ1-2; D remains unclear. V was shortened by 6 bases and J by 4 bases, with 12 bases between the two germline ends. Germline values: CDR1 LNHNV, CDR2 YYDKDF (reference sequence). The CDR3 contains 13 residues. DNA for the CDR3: TGTGCCACCAGTAACGACATGATCTATGGCTACACCTTC. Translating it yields CATSNDMIYGYTF.

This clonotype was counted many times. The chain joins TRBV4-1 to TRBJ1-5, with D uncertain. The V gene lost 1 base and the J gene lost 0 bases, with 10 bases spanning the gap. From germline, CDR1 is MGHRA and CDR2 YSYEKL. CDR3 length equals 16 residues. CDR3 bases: TGCGCCAGCAGCCAAGGCGGCACACATAGCAATCAGCCCCAGCATTTT. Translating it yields CASSQGGTHSNQPQHF.

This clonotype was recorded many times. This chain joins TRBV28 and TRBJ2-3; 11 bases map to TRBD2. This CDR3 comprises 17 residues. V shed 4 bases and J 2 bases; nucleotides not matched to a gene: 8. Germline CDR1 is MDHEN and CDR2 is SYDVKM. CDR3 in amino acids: CASSSPASGRITDTQYF. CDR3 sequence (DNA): TGTGCCAGCAGTTCCCCCGCTAGCGGGAGGATCACAGATACGCAGTATTTT.

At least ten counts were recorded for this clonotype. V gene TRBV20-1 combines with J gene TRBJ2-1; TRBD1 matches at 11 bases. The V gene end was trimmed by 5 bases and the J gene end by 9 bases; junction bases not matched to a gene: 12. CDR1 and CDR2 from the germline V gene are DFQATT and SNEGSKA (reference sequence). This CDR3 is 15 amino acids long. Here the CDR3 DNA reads TGCAGTGCTGGCTTAAGGACAGGGGGCAGATCTGAGCAGTTCTTC. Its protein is CSAGLRTGGRSEQFF.

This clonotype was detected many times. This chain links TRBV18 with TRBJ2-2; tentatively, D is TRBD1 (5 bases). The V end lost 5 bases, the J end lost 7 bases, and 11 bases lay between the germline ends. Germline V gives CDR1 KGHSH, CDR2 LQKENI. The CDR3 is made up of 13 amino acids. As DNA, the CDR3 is TGTGCCAGCTCATTCAGGGAAGGCGGGGAGCTGTTTTTT. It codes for CASSFREGGELFF.

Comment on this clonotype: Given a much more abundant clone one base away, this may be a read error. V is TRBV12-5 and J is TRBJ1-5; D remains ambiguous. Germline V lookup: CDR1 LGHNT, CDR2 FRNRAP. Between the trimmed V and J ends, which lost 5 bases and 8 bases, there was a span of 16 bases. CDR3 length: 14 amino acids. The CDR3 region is CASGGVSLLEPQHF. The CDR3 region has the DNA TGTGCTAGTGGTGGGGTCAGTCTCTTGGAGCCCCAGCATTTT. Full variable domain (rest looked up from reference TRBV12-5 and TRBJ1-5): DARVTQTPRHKVTEMGQEVTMRCQPILGHNTVFWYRQTMMQGLELLAYFRNRAPLDDSGMPKDRFSAEMPDATLATLKIQPSEPRDSAVYFCASGGVSLLEPQHFGDGTRLSIL.

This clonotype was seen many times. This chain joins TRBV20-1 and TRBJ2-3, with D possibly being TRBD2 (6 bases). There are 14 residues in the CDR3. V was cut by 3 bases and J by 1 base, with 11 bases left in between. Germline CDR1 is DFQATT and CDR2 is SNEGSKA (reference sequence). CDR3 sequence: CSASLSGGTDTQYF. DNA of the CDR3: TGCAGTGCTAGTCTTAGCGGTGGCACAGATACGCAGTATTTT.

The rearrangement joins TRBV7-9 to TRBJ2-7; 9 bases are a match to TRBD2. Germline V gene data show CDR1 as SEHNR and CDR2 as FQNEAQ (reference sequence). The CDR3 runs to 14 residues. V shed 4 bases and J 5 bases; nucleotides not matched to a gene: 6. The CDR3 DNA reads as TGTGCCAGCAGCTGGCAAGCGGGAGGTCACGAGCAGTACTTC. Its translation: CASSWQAGGHEQYF.

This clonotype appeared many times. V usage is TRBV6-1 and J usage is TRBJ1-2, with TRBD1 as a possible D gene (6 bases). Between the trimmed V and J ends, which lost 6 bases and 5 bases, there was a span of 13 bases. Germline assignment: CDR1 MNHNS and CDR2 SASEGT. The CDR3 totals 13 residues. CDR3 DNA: TGTGCCAGCAGGCCCGGGAGGGGGTATGGCTACACCTTC. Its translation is CASRPGRGYGYTF.